One TCR beta chain is described in this entry. Antigen specificity is unknown. Primers included in the PCR were 60 Vbeta and 13 Jbeta primers. Sequenced by immunoSEQ multiplex PCR; TCRdb stores in-frame clones only, minus some. The sample yields more than 20,000 clones, 65% to 85% seen once. These data are taken from a study of cytomegalovirus exposure and HLA in healthy donors. Study observations and caveats: A missense variant in DCLRE1C was later tied to TCR beta V- and J-gene trimming. A later analysis showed that HLA-associated TCR beta chains had undergone more clonal expansion than equally common others.

Germline assignment: CDR1 SGHDT and CDR2 YYEEEE. CDR3 length equals 16 residues. Trimming at V came to 4 bases and at J to 8 bases, leaving 14 bases not matched to a gene. The sample consisted of PBMCs. The TCR comes from a man aged 60 to 69 in good health and CMV-seronegative. The gene calls are TRBV5-6 and TRBJ1-4, with 7 bases that match TRBD1. CDR3 region: CASSRLQGLGYEKLFF. The CDR3 nucleotides are TGTGCCAGCAGCCGACTACAGGGGCTAGGGTACGAAAAACTGTTTTTT.